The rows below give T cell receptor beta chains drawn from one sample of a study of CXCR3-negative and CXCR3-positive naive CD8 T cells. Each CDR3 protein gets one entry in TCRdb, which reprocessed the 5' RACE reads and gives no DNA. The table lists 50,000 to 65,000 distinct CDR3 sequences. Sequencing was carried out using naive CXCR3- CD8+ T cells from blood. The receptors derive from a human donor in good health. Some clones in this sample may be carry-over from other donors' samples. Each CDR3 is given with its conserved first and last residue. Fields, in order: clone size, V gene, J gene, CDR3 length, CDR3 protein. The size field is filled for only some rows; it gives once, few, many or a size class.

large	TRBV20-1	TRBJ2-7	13	CSARWTSDYEQYF
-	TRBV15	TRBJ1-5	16	CATSRDFGGGGQPQHF
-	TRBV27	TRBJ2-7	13	CASSLGEGYEQYF
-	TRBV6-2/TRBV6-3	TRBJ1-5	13	CASSYTASGPQHF
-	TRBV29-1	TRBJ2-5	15	CSVDILAGAQETQYF
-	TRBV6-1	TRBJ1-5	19	CASSVAHLEGMISNQPQHF
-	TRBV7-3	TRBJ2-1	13	CASSPPSYNEQFF
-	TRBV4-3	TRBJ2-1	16	CASSQDSARKNNEQFF
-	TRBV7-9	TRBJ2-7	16	CASSRAIGESSYEQYF
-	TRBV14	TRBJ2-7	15	CASSQGTSSTYEQYF
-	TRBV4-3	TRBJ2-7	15	CASSQAERGGYEQYF
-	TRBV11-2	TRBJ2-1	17	CASSLLGLTYPNNEQFF
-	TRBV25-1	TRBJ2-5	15	CASTEGTGGRETQYF
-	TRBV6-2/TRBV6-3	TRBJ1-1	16	CASSLQEWAEHTEAFF
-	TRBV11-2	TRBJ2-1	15	CASSPPRVGVGEQFF
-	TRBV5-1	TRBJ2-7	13	CASSLDGAHEQYF
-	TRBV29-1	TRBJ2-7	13	CSVNSVNSYEQYF
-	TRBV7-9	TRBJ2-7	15	CASSLERGVHDEQYF
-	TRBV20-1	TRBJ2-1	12	CSARGSSNEQFF
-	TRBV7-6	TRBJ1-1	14	CASSAAGQNTEAFF
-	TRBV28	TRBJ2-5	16	CASSPPGRGGQETQYF
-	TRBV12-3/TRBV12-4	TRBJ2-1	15	CASSFSPPHANEQFF
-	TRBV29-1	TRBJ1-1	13	CSVSSQMNTEAFF
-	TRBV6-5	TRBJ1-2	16	CASSPSGSVLNYGYTF
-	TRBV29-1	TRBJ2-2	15	CSVERDNPNTGELFF
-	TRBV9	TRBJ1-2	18	CASSPGGNRDGSNYGYTF
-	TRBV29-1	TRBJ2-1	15	CSVETGTRGENEQFF
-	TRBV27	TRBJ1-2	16	CASSLGVFEGTYGYTF
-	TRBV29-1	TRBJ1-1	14	CSALTGGPDTEAFF
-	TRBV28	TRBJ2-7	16	CASSFYPLDSGYEQYF
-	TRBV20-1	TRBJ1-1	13	CSARYTADTEAFF
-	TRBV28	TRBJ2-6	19	CASSLLQVGVNSGANVLTF
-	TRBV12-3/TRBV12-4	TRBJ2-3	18	CASSLALGSRGPADTQYF
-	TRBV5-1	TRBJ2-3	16	CASSLAKRGNTDTQYF
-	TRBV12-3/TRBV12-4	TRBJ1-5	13	CASNSRVFEPQHF
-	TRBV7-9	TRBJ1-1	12	CASRDPTGPVGF
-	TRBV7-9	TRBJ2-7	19	CASSPAGTAEGGDFYEQYF
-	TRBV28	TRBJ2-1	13	CASLAGVSNEQFF
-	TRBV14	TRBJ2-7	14	CASSHIGSPDEQYF
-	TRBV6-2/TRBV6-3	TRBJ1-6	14	CASRGDRGHSPLHF
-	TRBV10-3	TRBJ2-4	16	CAISRASDPPKNIQYF
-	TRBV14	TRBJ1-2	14	CASSHRVGSYGYTF
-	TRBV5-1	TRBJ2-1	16	CASSLFSGEIHNEQFF
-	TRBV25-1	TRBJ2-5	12	CASSESRETQYF
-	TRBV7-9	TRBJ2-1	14	CASSGFYRVNEQFF
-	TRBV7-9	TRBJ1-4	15	CASNTARDSNEKLFF
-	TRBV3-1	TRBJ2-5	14	CASSQLPTLETQYF
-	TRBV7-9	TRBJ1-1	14	CASSLGRDRGEAFF
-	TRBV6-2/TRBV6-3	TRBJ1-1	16	CASRINRDRDNTEAFF
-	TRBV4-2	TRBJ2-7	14	CASSQEGVAYEQYF
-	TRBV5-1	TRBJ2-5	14	CASSFQWEGETQYF
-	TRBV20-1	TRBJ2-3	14	CSARVSSAGDTQYF
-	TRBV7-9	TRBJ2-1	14	CASSSPREWNEQFF
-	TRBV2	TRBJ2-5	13	CASSRIRVETQYF
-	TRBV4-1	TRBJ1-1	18	CASSQVIRGTSPNTEAFF